The rows below give T cell receptor beta chains drawn from one sample of a study of control samples from healthy donors and cancer patients. Some clones are missing from TCRdb's copy, which holds only in-frame ones; the method was immunoSEQ multiplex PCR. The sample contains tens of thousands of clones, roughly 89% of which appear only once. Sample: blood. The receptors come from a man aged 50 to 59 in good health. Each CDR3 is given without its conserved first and last residue. Fields, in order: V gene, J gene, D gene, CDR3 protein. The D gene is left open where the match is weak.

>TRBV5-1|TRBJ1-2|NA
ASSLDGGFPYGYT
>TRBV19|TRBJ1-1|NA
ASSIQPSRGGGNTEAF
>TRBV7-9|TRBJ1-2|NA
ASSLQGWDGYT
>TRBV3-1/TRBV3-2|TRBJ2-7|NA
ASSQGTGAVNEQY
>TRBV20-1|TRBJ1-5|NA
SASTGQGKQPQH
>TRBV7-2|TRBJ1-5|TRBD1
ASSSWDSPNQPQH
>TRBV19|TRBJ1-2|TRBD1
ASSLRDRGLPNYGYT
>TRBV28|TRBJ2-5|NA
ASGAPGSETQY
>TRBV19|TRBJ2-3|NA
ASRIVASTDTQY
>TRBV3-1/TRBV3-2|TRBJ2-5|TRBD1
ASSLTGTALGETQY
>TRBV6-5|TRBJ1-1|NA
ASSKSRRERSF